The T cell receptor (beta chain) described here comes from a study of CXCR3-negative and CXCR3-positive naive CD8 T cells. Study details: Every library held about 1.5 +/- 0.3 million TRB reads, and the total came to around 140 million.

TRB cDNA libraries were made by UMI-labeled 5' RACE. TCRdb re-called the 5' RACE reads; one entry per CDR3 protein, DNA not given. This listing includes over 100,000 distinct CDR3 sequences. As regards this clonotype: Its target is not known.

CDR3 length: 13 residues. Germline values: CDR1 LGHNA, CDR2 YSLEER. Naive CD8+ T cells were CD45RO-CCR7+CD27+CD95-. Whole-study findings and limits: Memory CD8+ cells showed much lower diversity, while both naive subsets were comparably high. No difference in surface CD5 was seen between naive subsets, and TCR strength was inferred from TRB CDR3 properties.

Sequencing used naive CXCR3- CD8+ T cells from blood. Subset meaning: CD45RO-CCR7+CD27+CD95- naive CD8+ T cells lacking CXCR3 (TNR3-). V and J are TRBV4-3 and TRBJ2-7; the TRBD1 assignment by TCRdb is unverifiable without DNA. The sequence was obtained from a human donor in good health. Some clones in this sample may be carry-over from other donors' samples. CDR3 amino acids: CASSQDRVGEQYF.